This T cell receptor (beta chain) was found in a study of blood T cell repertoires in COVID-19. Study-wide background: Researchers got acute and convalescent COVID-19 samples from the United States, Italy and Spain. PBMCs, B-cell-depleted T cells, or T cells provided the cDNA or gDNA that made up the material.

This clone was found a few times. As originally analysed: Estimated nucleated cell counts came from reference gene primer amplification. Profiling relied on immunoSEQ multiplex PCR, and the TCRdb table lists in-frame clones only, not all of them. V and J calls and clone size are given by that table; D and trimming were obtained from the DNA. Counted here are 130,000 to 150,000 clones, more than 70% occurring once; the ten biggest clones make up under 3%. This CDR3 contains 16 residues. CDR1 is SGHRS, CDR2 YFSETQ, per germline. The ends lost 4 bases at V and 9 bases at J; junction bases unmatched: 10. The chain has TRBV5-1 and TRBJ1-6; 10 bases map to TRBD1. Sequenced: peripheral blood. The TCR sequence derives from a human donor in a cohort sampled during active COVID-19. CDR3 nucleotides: TGCGCCAGCAGCCGCGTAAGACAGGGGGCTAGTTCACCCCTCCACTTT. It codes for CASSRVRQGASSPLHF.